The 27 T cell receptor beta chains below were found in one sample sequenced in a study of shared clonotypes between healthy human individuals. Assay used: immunoSEQ multiplex PCR; TCRdb lists only in-frame clones, some missing. The sample holds 2 million to 3 million clones, 90% to 95% seen once. Sequencing was performed on naive CD4+ T cells from PBMCs. Subset noted: CD45RA+ positively selected. All receptors come from a man younger than 35 in good health. Some clones in this sample may be carry-over from other donors' samples.

The chain recombines TRBV5-7 with TRBJ1-2; unclear D gene. TRBV5-7 is treated as an ORF (open reading frame) with a function not yet certain. Between the trimmed V and J ends, which lost 3 bases and 6 bases, there was a span of 15 bases. This CDR3 contains 14 residues. CDR3: CASSSGARPNGYTF. The CDR3 bases are TGTGCCAGCAGCTCGGGTGCCCGGCCTAATGGCTACACCTTC.

This chain connects TRBV4-1 to TRBJ1-3, with D unclear. This CDR3 region has 16 residues. The V end lost 0 bases, the J end lost 3 bases, and 12 bases lay between the germline ends. The V gene's germline CDR1 is MGHRA and CDR2 YSYEKL. The CDR3 sequence is CASSQDHGSLGNTIYF. The CDR3 nucleotides read TGCGCCAGCAGCCAAGATCATGGCAGCCTTGGAAACACCATATATTTT.

V and J are TRBV6-5 and TRBJ2-7; TRBD2 matches at 10 bases. The CDR3 runs 15 residues. Looked up from germline, CDR1 is MNHEY and CDR2 is SVGAGI. V lost 1 base to trimming and J lost 6 bases; unmatched junction nucleotides: 6. In DNA form, the CDR3 reads TGTGCCAGCAGTTACTGGGGGACTAGCGAGACCGAGCAGTACTTC. It yields the protein CASSYWGTSETEQYF.

This rearrangement joins TRBV5-1 to TRBJ1-1; D possibly corresponds to TRBD1 (6 bases). Germline V gives CDR1 SGHRS, CDR2 YFSETQ. The V end was cut by 2 bases, the J end by 5 bases, with 13 bases between. CDR3 length: 14 residues. This chain's CDR3 is CASSFSGRGTEAFF. For the CDR3, the DNA is TGCGCCAGCAGCTTTTCAGGGAGGGGGACTGAAGCTTTCTTT.

In regard to this clone: Other DNA sequences in this sample translate to the same CDR3. This rearrangement joins TRBV27 to TRBJ2-7, with TRBD1 matching over 11 bases. Germline V gives CDR1 MNHEY, CDR2 SMNVEV (reference sequence). The CDR3 runs 14 residues. J lost 4 bases, V lost 3 bases, and 2 bases had no gene match. For the CDR3, the DNA is TGTGCCAGCAGTTTCGGGACAGGGGGGTACGAGCAGTACTTC. Protein sequence: CASSFGTGGYEQYF.

The V and J genes are TRBV6-5 and TRBJ2-5; D is perhaps TRBD1 or TRBD2 (6 bases each). The CDR3 runs to 14 residues. Trimming pared 6 bases from V and 5 bases from J, leaving 16 bases between. Germline-derived CDR1 and CDR2 are MNHEY and SVGAGI. The CDR3 is CASRDYGGVETQYF. The CDR3 DNA follows: TGTGCCAGCAGAGACTACGGGGGCGTCGAGACCCAGTACTTC.

The chain has TRBV5-1 and TRBJ1-4; D is uncertain. From germline, CDR1 is SGHRS and CDR2 YFSETQ. The CDR3 sequence is 14 residues long. V lost 4 bases and J 8 bases, leaving 15 bases between the germline ends. CDR3 bases: TGCGCCAGCAGCCCCGGACGGGAAGGGGAAAAACTGTTTTTT. It is translated as CASSPGREGEKLFF.

Points on this clone: Different DNA sequences within this sample yield the same CDR3. The chain has TRBV28 and TRBJ2-7, with D maybe TRBD2 (5 bases). CDR1 MDHEN and CDR2 SYDVKM come from the germline V gene. This CDR3 region has 14 residues. Trimming took 7 bases from V and 0 from J, leaving 13 bases between them. The DNA of the CDR3 is TGTGCCAGCACGTTTTCGGGGAGCTCCTACGAGCAGTACTTC. This codes for CASTFSGSSYEQYF.

This clone was counted once. The chain carries TRBV2 and TRBJ2-7; 12 nucleotides match TRBD2. The CDR3 covers 16 residues. The ends lost 3 bases at V and 4 bases at J; junction bases unmatched: 7. CDR1 and CDR2 (germline): SNHLY, FYNNEI. CDR3 DNA sequence: TGTGCCAGCAGTGAGTCGACCGGGACTAGCGGGTACGAGCAGTACTTC. Translating it yields CASSESTGTSGYEQYF.

V is TRBV11-2 and J is TRBJ2-5; D not resolved. This CDR3 has 14 residues. The V end was cut by 1 base, the J end by 5 bases, with 11 bases between. Germline CDR1 reads SGHAT; CDR2 reads FQNNGV. The CDR3 nucleotides read TGTGCCAGCAGCTTAGGCCAGGCGACGGAGACCCAGTACTTC. Its translation: CASSLGQATETQYF.

The chain carries TRBV30 and TRBJ1-3; D gene unclear. Trimming removed 0 bases from V and 6 bases from J, with 3 bases in between. Germline CDR1 and CDR2: GTSNPN and SVGIG (reference sequence). This CDR3 is built from 11 residues. CDR3 sequence reads: CAWSVLNTIYF. In DNA, the CDR3 is TGTGCCTGGAGTGTATTAAACACCATATATTTT.

This chain joins TRBV6-1 and TRBJ2-2, with TRBD2 matching over 10 bases. Germline CDR1 reads MNHNS; CDR2 reads SASEGT. V lost 4 bases to trimming and J lost 5 bases; unmatched junction nucleotides: 7. This CDR3 has 16 residues. CDR3 sequence: CASSGVAGGYTGELFF. The CDR3 DNA follows: TGTGCCAGCAGTGGGGTAGCGGGAGGCTATACCGGGGAGCTGTTTTTT.

The V call is TRBV5-4, the J call TRBJ2-3; no reliable D call. Germline CDR1 SGHNT, CDR2 YYREEE (reference sequence). The germline V and J ends were trimmed by 7 bases and 8 bases, with 17 bases remaining between them. The CDR3 runs to 13 residues. Here the CDR3 reads CASGPKWTGTQYF. For the CDR3, the DNA is TGTGCCAGCGGACCGAAATGGACGGGTACGCAGTATTTT.

The rearrangement links TRBV18 to TRBJ2-7; D is ambiguous. The V end was cut by 6 bases, the J end by 7 bases, with 16 bases between. The CDR3 is made up of 13 amino acids. Germline-derived CDR1 and CDR2 are KGHSH and LQKENI. The CDR3 region has the DNA TGTGCCAGCTCCCCCTTGACCTTGGGTGAGCAGTACTTC. Protein sequence: CASSPLTLGEQYF.

This clone was counted a few times. This sequence joins TRBV19 and TRBJ2-7; D remains ambiguous. V was trimmed by 3 bases and J by 5 bases, leaving 14 bases between them. Germline values: CDR1 LNHDA, CDR2 SQIVND (reference sequence). The CDR3 is 14 amino acids. This chain's CDR3 is CASSIKVTVNEQYF. CDR3 nucleotides: TGTGCCAGTAGTATTAAGGTGACCGTCAACGAGCAGTACTTC. The full variable domain, completed using reference TRBV19 and TRBJ2-7, is DGGITQSPKYLFRKEGQNVTLSCEQNLNHDAMYWYRQDPGQGLRLIYYSQIVNDFQKGDIAEGYSVSREKKESFPLTVTSAQKNPTAFYLCASSIKVTVNEQYFGPGTRLTVT.

CDR3 protein: CASSYSLASAYNEQFF. The CDR3 region has the DNA TGTGCCAGCAGTTACTCGCTAGCTAGCGCCTACAATGAGCAGTTCTTC. This sequence joins TRBV6-5 and TRBJ2-1; maybe TRBD2 (6 bases). Germline V gene data show CDR1 as MNHEY and CDR2 as SVGAGI. The CDR3 loop spans 16 amino acids. The ends were cut back, 0 bases at V and 2 bases at J, with 11 bases in the middle.

This clone was found once. J is TRBJ2-7 and V is TRBV30; 10 positions agree with TRBD1. The length of the CDR3 is 13 residues. Unmatched junction bases numbered 8, after V lost 3 bases and J lost 9 bases. Germline CDR1 reads GTSNPN; CDR2 reads SVGIG (reference sequence). CDR3 nucleotides: TGTGCCTGGAGCCGGAGAGGGGACAGGGGGCAGTACTTC. Its protein is CAWSRRGDRGQYF.

This chain links TRBV5-1 with TRBJ2-7; D is ambiguous. The ends were cut back, 5 bases at V and 7 bases at J, with 13 bases in the middle. This CDR3 is 12 amino acids long. CDR1 and CDR2 (germline): SGHRS, YFSETQ. The CDR3 here is CASSIPSGEQYF. In DNA form, the CDR3 reads TGCGCCAGCAGTATACCTTCCGGTGAGCAGTACTTC.

The V gene is TRBV5-4, the J gene TRBJ1-1, with D possibly matching TRBD1 (5 bases). This CDR3 contains 16 residues. The germline V and J ends were trimmed by 4 bases and 4 bases, with 20 bases remaining between them. Germline CDR1 SGHNT, CDR2 YYREEE (reference sequence). The chain's CDR3 is CASSPGVAGFITEAFF. DNA of the CDR3: TGTGCCAGCAGCCCTGGGGTGGCAGGGTTTATCACTGAAGCTTTCTTT.

The chain recombines TRBV27 with TRBJ2-7, with D possibly TRBD1 on 6 matching bases. This CDR3 contains 17 residues. Trimming stripped 5 bases from V and 2 bases from J, with 22 bases between. The germline gives CDR1 MNHEY, CDR2 SMNVEV (reference sequence). The CDR3 loop reads CASSQSPGQSFPYEQYF. In DNA, the CDR3 is TGTGCCAGCAGTCAATCGCCCGGACAGTCCTTCCCCTACGAGCAGTACTTC.

This clone has a single count. This sample includes further DNA sequences coding for the same CDR3. The chain recombines TRBV5-1 with TRBJ2-7; 12 bases are a match to TRBD2. Germline-derived CDR1 and CDR2 are SGHRS and YFSETQ. The CDR3 has 15 amino acids. Losses at the gene ends were 4 bases for V and 3 bases for J; bases not matched to a gene: 5. The CDR3: CASSPTSGRSYEQYF. The CDR3, as DNA: TGCGCCAGCAGCCCGACTAGCGGGAGAAGCTACGAGCAGTACTTC.

This clone was counted only a few times. Other DNA sequences from this sample encode an identical CDR3 as well. This chain uses TRBV2 with TRBJ1-5; no clear D. Trimming cost V 6 bases and J 7 bases, with 7 bases left between them. This CDR3 comprises 11 residues. The V gene's germline CDR1 is SNHLY and CDR2 FYNNEI. Written as DNA, the CDR3 is TGTGCCAGCAGGGAAAACCAGCCCCAGCATTTT. It yields the protein CASRENQPQHF.

This clone was seen only a few times. This chain connects TRBV7-9 to TRBJ2-7; the match to TRBD2 covers 7 bases. Unmatched junction bases numbered 6, after V lost 5 bases and J lost 5 bases. The germline V gene encodes CDR1 SEHNR and CDR2 FQNEAQ (reference sequence). This CDR3 contains 13 residues. CDR3 nucleotide sequence: TGTGCCAGCAGCCCCTGGGGGGGGAACGAGCAGTACTTC. This translates into CASSPWGGNEQYF.

V usage is TRBV6-5 and J usage is TRBJ2-7, with D possibly TRBD2 on 6 matching bases. V shed 7 bases and J shed 3 bases, with 16 bases lying between them. CDR1 is MNHEY and CDR2 is SVGAGI in the germline V gene. This CDR3 is built from 14 residues. The CDR3 bases are TGTGCCAGCACCCCACCCGGGGGAGGCTACGAGCAGTACTTC. Translated, it gives CASTPPGGGYEQYF.

This chain connects TRBV6-5 to TRBJ1-1; maybe TRBD1 (6 bases). Trimming removed 9 bases from V and 6 bases from J, with 11 bases in between. Germline CDR1 and CDR2: MNHEY and SVGAGI. The CDR3 consists of 11 residues. The CDR3 DNA follows: TGTGCCAGTCAGGGGAGGGCTGAAGCTTTCTTT. Its protein product is CASQGRAEAFF.

V and J are TRBV5-1 and TRBJ2-2; 8 bases match TRBD2. V trimming: 2 bases; J trimming: 2 bases; junction bases outside the gene matches: 8. Germline-derived CDR1 and CDR2 are SGHRS and YFSETQ. The CDR3 has 17 amino acids. CDR3 sequence (DNA): TGCGCCAGCAGCTTCGGGCGGAGCGGGAGAAACACCGGGGAGCTGTTTTTT. Protein sequence: CASSFGRSGRNTGELFF.

This rearrangement joins TRBV6-5 to TRBJ2-1; 9 bases agree with TRBD2. The V gene's germline CDR1 is MNHEY and CDR2 SVGAGI. With V trimmed by 2 bases and J by 3 bases, 2 bases remained unmatched. The CDR3 runs 15 residues. CDR3 amino acids: CASSYASGIYNEQFF. DNA for the CDR3: TGTGCCAGCAGTTACGCTAGCGGGATCTACAATGAGCAGTTCTTC.